Shown below are 10 T cell receptor beta chains from a single sample sequenced in a study of human T cells and chemical hapten exposure (dated by TCRdb to the early 2020s). Library preparation used RACE. The data were produced on a NextSeq 500. TCRdb redid the processing of the public reads, applying fastp at Q25 and MiXCR, and retained in-frame beta chains. CDR3 protein duplicates are merged, each entry listing the most common genes and DNA. The sample profile shows some 42,000 distinct CDR3 sequences; roughly a tenth of them were found once. The ten largest clones add up to around 15% of the sample. This specimen's time point label, interpreted: patch test 2, 6 weeks after DPC sensitization. Explained via the paper, the treatment or condition label denotes: therapeutic diphenylcyclopropenone sensitization with weekly scalp DPC. Unfractionated whole blood was collected in Tempus Blood RNA tubes, and total RNA was extracted from that blood.

Sequenced material: whole blood, taken in connection with sensitization to the hapten diphenylcyclopropenone (DPC). The receptors stem from a woman in her twenties or thirties with alopecia areata. Some clones in this sample may be carry-over from other donors' samples.

V usage is TRBV4-2 and J usage is TRBJ1-2; 8 bases fit TRBD1. The CDR3 length is 16 residues. Germline V gene data show CDR1 as LGHNA and CDR2 as YNFKEQ. V shed 2 bases, J shed 7 bases, and the junction held 12 bases outside the gene matches. The CDR3: CASSQTPGTGRIGYTF. Written as DNA, the CDR3 is TGTGCCAGCAGCCAAACGCCCGGGACAGGAAGAATTGGCTACACCTTC.

The sample holds a few counts of this clonotype. The CDR3 protein is CASSQQQDNSPLHF. CDR3 nucleotides: TGTGCCAGCAGCCAGCAACAGGATAATTCACCCCTCCACTTT. The V call is TRBV4-2, the J call TRBJ1-6, with a weak D call TRBD1 (5 bases). CDR1 is LGHNA and CDR2 is YNFKEQ in the germline V gene. CDR3 length equals 14 residues. The V end lost 3 bases, the J end lost 5 bases, and 8 bases lay between the germline ends.

This clonotype was seen at least ten times. The CDR3 protein is CASSSSINTGELFF. The CDR3 DNA follows: TGTGCCAGCAGCTCGTCCATCAACACCGGGGAGCTGTTTTTT. The chain is built from TRBV7-9 and TRBJ2-2; D call uncertain. This CDR3 is 14 amino acids long. Germline V gene sequence: CDR1 SEHNR, CDR2 FQNEAQ (reference sequence). Trimming removed 4 bases at V and 2 bases at J, with 8 bases between.

This clonotype was seen only a few times. The rearrangement uses TRBV20-1 and TRBJ2-3; no reliable D call. V was clipped by 6 bases and J by 1 base, with 11 bases between them. In germline, CDR1 is DFQATT, CDR2 SNEGSKA (reference sequence). CDR3 length equals 13 residues. The CDR3 region has the DNA TGCAGTGCCCCCGCACTTCGCACAGATACGCAGTATTTT. Protein sequence: CSAPALRTDTQYF.

The chain employs TRBV7-3 and TRBJ2-7; D possibly matches TRBD1 or TRBD2 (5 bases each). From germline, CDR1 is SGHTA and CDR2 FQGTGA. The CDR3 spans 13 residues. The ends were cut back, 5 bases at V and 10 bases at J, with 18 bases in the middle. The CDR3 region is CASSGGPSEDQYF. The CDR3, as DNA: TGTGCCAGCAGCGGGGGACCCTCGGAGGATCAGTACTTC. Full variable domain (missing parts from reference TRBV7-3 and TRBJ2-7): GAGVSQTPSNKVTEKGKYVELRCDPISGHTALYWYRQSLGQGPEFLIYFQGTGAADDSGLPNDRFFAVRPEGSVSTLKIQRTERGDSAVYLCASSGGPSEDQYFGPGTRLTVT.

In its sample, this clonotype was seen a few times. The rearrangement uses TRBV18 and TRBJ2-5; 11 bases are a match to TRBD2. V gave up 3 bases and J gave up 1 base; unmatched junction bases: 7. CDR3 size: 17 residues. From germline, CDR1 is KGHSH and CDR2 LQKENI. The chain's CDR3 is CASSPRRLAGSQETQYF. CDR3 DNA sequence: TGTGCCAGCTCACCCCGCCGACTAGCGGGGTCCCAAGAGACCCAGTACTTC.

The V call is TRBV20-1, the J call TRBJ2-3; 8 bases line up with TRBD1. V lost 4 bases and J lost 5; bases outside the gene matches: 8. The CDR3 totals 14 residues. Germline lookup yields CDR1 DFQATT and CDR2 SNEGSKA (reference sequence). The CDR3 region is CSAKAGGRVDTQYF. The CDR3 DNA is TGCAGTGCTAAAGCAGGGGGCCGAGTAGATACGCAGTATTTT.

This clonotype was found many times. The rearrangement links TRBV18 to TRBJ1-3, with TRBD1 as a possible D gene (6 bases). This CDR3 has 14 amino acids. CDR1 is KGHSH, CDR2 LQKENI, per germline. V was trimmed by 5 bases and J by 2 bases, leaving 10 bases between them. CDR3 nucleotides: TGTGCCAGCTCAGCTACAGGGACTGGAAACACCATATATTTT. Protein sequence: CASSATGTGNTIYF.

This clonotype was detected once. The rearrangement links TRBV20-1 to TRBJ2-7, with no clear D. The length of the CDR3 is 11 residues. CDR1 DFQATT and CDR2 SNEGSKA come from the germline V gene (reference sequence). Trimming pared 7 bases from V and 0 bases from J, leaving 7 bases between. CDR3 DNA sequence: TGCAGTGGCCAGAGCTCCTACGAGCAGTACTTC. Translated, it gives CSGQSSYEQYF.

This clonotype was seen only a few times. J is TRBJ1-5 and V is TRBV30, with D tentatively TRBD1 (5 bases). The CDR3 loop spans 14 amino acids. Deletions cut 1 base from V and 3 bases from J, with 10 bases between. The germline gives CDR1 GTSNPN, CDR2 SVGIG (reference sequence). The CDR3 loop is CAWSGGTVNQPQHF. The CDR3 DNA sequence: TGTGCCTGGAGTGGGGGGACGGTCAATCAGCCCCAGCATTTT.